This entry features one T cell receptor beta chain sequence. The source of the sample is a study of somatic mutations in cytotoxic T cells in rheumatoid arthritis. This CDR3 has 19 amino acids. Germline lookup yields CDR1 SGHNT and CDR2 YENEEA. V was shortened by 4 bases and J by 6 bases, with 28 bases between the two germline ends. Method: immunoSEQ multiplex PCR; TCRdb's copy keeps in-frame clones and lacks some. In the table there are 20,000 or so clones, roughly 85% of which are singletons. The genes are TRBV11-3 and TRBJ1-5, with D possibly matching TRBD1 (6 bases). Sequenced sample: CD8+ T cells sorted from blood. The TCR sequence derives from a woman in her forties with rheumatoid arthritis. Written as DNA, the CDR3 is TGTGCCAGCAGCTCGAGTGGGGACAATCTTTATCCCGCGGGTCAGCCCCAGCATTTT. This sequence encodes CASSSSGDNLYPAGQPQHF.